The source of this T cell receptor (beta chain) is a study of blood T cell repertoires in COVID-19. Study-level information: PBMCs, B-cell-depleted T cells, or T cells were the source of the cDNA or gDNA that made up the material.

TCRdb keeps only in-frame clones here, not all; method: immunoSEQ multiplex PCR. The sample has 97,000 or so clones; around 90% are singletons. The germline gives CDR1 MDHEN, CDR2 SYDVKM. The CDR3 is made up of 15 amino acids. Deletions cut 10 bases from V and 1 base from J, with 19 bases between. This receptor was identified in a woman aged 45-60 years with COVID-19, enrolled during active disease. The sequencing sample was made of peripheral blood. This chain links TRBV28 with TRBJ1-2; tentatively, D is TRBD1 (6 bases). The CDR3 region is CATPRGGAGNYGYTF. The CDR3, as DNA: TGTGCCACCCCACGGGGGGGGGCGGGTAACTATGGCTACACCTTC.